One sample yielded the 21 T cell receptor beta chains listed below, sequenced in a study of shared clonotypes between healthy human individuals (dated by TCRdb to between 2020 and 2021). CD8 naive samples consisted of CD45RO-negative cells that were positively selected for CCR7, yielding a CD45RA+CCR7+ population without TemRA cells. Library method: the immunoSEQ multiplex PCR assay. TCRdb limited this immuneACCESS table to in-frame rearrangements with V and J called. A share of clones is missing; checked studies link under half to unresolved V genes, and the rest is unexplained. The sample profile shows some 2.1 million clones; just under 95% of them were found once. The ten largest account for around 1.1% of the sample. The specimen was naive CD8+ T cells sorted from blood. The cell subset or site label, read with the paper, signifies: CD45RA+CCR7+. Every receptor here comes from a young man in good health.

V is TRBV13 and J is TRBJ2-7, with a tentative D call TRBD2 (5 bases). Trimming pared 6 bases from V and 2 bases from J, leaving 14 bases between. Germline lookup yields CDR1 PRHDT and CDR2 FYEKMQ (reference sequence). The CDR3 covers 14 residues. Written as DNA, the CDR3 is TGTGCCAGCAGAAGACTCGGGGAAACCTACGAGCAGTACTTC. Protein sequence: CASRRLGETYEQYF. Complete variable domain (other parts from reference TRBV13 and TRBJ2-7): AAGVIQSPRHLIKEKRETATLKCYPIPRHDTVYWYQQGPGQDPQFLISFYEKMQSDKGSIPDRFSAQQFSDYHSELNMSSLELGDSALYFCASRRLGETYEQYFGPGTRLTVT.

The chain is built from TRBV19 and TRBJ1-1; 10 bases align to TRBD1. Germline V CDR1 and CDR2: LNHDA, SQIVND (reference sequence). V trimming: 4 bases; J trimming: 2 bases; junction bases outside the gene matches: 7. The CDR3 runs to 16 residues. CDR3 bases: TGTGCCAGTAGTACCCGCGGACAGGGGGTAAACACTGAAGCTTTCTTT. It encodes CASSTRGQGVNTEAFF.

This clone occurred once. V gene TRBV19 combines with J gene TRBJ1-1; the match to TRBD1 covers 9 bases. The CDR3 has 16 amino acids. The germline V gene has CDR1 LNHDA and CDR2 SQIVND (reference sequence). Trimming at V came to 2 bases and at J to 0 bases, leaving 4 bases not matched to a gene. CDR3 nucleotide sequence: TGTGCCAGTAGTATACCGGGACAGGGATTGAACACTGAAGCTTTCTTT. This sequence encodes CASSIPGQGLNTEAFF.

This clone was recorded once. The chain is built from TRBV27 and TRBJ2-7; perhaps TRBD2 as D (6 bases). The V end lost 6 bases, the J end lost 7 bases, and 10 bases lay between the germline ends. The CDR3 is made up of 11 amino acids. The germline V gene has CDR1 MNHEY and CDR2 SMNVEV (reference sequence). CDR3 DNA sequence: TGTGCCAGCAGCGAGGGGAGGGAGCAGTACTTC. Translation gives CASSEGREQYF.

The V call is TRBV6-1, the J call TRBJ1-1, with no clear D. The V end was cut by 0 bases, the J end by 3 bases, with 14 bases between. CDR1 and CDR2 from the germline V gene are MNHNS and SASEGT. The CDR3 runs to 16 residues. The CDR3 reads CASSEAEEGVDTEAFF. CDR3 nucleotide sequence: TGTGCCAGCAGTGAAGCGGAGGAGGGCGTGGACACTGAAGCTTTCTTT.

The rearrangement joins TRBV27 to TRBJ2-3; D perhaps matches TRBD1 (5 bases). Trimming left V 5 bases short and J 1 base short, with 16 bases between. CDR1 is MNHEY, CDR2 SMNVEV, per germline (reference sequence). The CDR3 is 16 residues long. The CDR3 here is CASSNKQVFGTDTQYF. The CDR3 nucleotides read TGTGCCAGCAGTAACAAACAGGTGTTTGGCACAGATACGCAGTATTTT.

The rearrangement uses TRBV11-2 and TRBJ1-2; D call uncertain. V was trimmed by 1 base and J by 10 bases, leaving 13 bases between them. This CDR3 contains 13 residues. CDR1 is SGHAT and CDR2 is FQNNGV in the germline V gene. CDR3 residues: CASSLVVSGYYTF. DNA for the CDR3: TGTGCCAGCAGCTTAGTCGTCTCGGGGTACTACACCTTC.

The gene calls are TRBV7-9 and TRBJ1-2; D is ambiguous. The V end was cut by 8 bases, the J end by 1 base, with 17 bases between. This CDR3 has 15 residues. Germline V lookup: CDR1 SEHNR, CDR2 FQNEAQ (reference sequence). CDR3 nucleotide sequence: TGTGCCAGCGAAGGCGGGGAATACCTTAACTATGGCTACACCTTC. The encoded protein is CASEGGEYLNYGYTF.

This clone was counted once. V usage is TRBV7-9 and J usage is TRBJ2-7; D unresolved. Trimming removed 2 bases at V and 0 bases at J, with 8 bases between. Germline values: CDR1 SEHNR, CDR2 FQNEAQ (reference sequence). The CDR3 is 14 residues long. DNA of the CDR3: TGTGCCAGCAGCTTAAGCAGCAACTCCTACGAGCAGTACTTC. It specifies CASSLSSNSYEQYF.

The chain carries TRBV10-3 and TRBJ2-5; the D is unclear. Germline-derived CDR1 and CDR2 are ENHRY and SYGVKD. The CDR3 is made up of 14 amino acids. V was trimmed by 0 bases and J by 1 base, leaving 6 bases between them. CDR3 DNA: TGTGCCATCAGTGAGTCATCTAGCCAAGAGACCCAGTACTTC. As protein: CAISESSSQETQYF.

The chain uses TRBV6-5 and TRBJ2-2; 10 bases are a match to TRBD1. Germline CDR1 MNHEY, CDR2 SVGAGI. J lost 3 bases, V lost 6 bases, and 4 bases had no gene match. The CDR3 runs to 15 residues. CDR3 residues: CASRPGTGDTGELFF. In DNA form, the CDR3 reads TGTGCCAGCAGGCCCGGGACAGGGGACACCGGGGAGCTGTTTTTT.

CDR3 region: CAYNRAQETQYF. CDR3 DNA sequence: TGTGCCTACAACAGGGCCCAAGAGACCCAGTACTTC. V is TRBV30 and J is TRBJ2-5; D possibly corresponds to TRBD1 (6 bases). V gave up 7 bases and J gave up 1 base, with 10 bases separating them. The CDR3 has 12 residues. Germline CDR1 is GTSNPN and CDR2 is SVGIG (reference sequence).

The chain uses TRBV30 and TRBJ1-5; maybe TRBD1 (5 bases). CDR1 is GTSNPN and CDR2 is SVGIG in the germline V gene (reference sequence). V lost 3 bases to trimming and J lost 7 bases, with 16 bases between them. CDR3 length equals 14 residues. In DNA, the CDR3 is TGTGCCTGGAGCATTGGGATGGGGGAACAGCCCCAGCATTTT. As protein: CAWSIGMGEQPQHF.

CDR3 DNA sequence: TGTGCCAGCAGCACCCTTCCAGGCGGGAACACTGAAGCTTTCTTT. Its translation is CASSTLPGGNTEAFF. The J gene is TRBJ1-1, the V gene TRBV5-6; D ambiguous. The CDR3 spans 15 residues. Trimming removed 4 bases at V and 1 base at J, with 14 bases between. Per the germline V gene, CDR1 is SGHDT and CDR2 is YYEEEE.

The chain combines TRBV7-9 with TRBJ1-1; no clear D. Trimming took 4 bases from V and 7 from J, leaving 10 bases between them. Germline V gene sequence: CDR1 SEHNR, CDR2 FQNEAQ (reference sequence). This CDR3 contains 12 residues. CDR3 sequence: CASSSSEVEAFF. CDR3 in DNA: TGTGCCAGCAGCTCCTCCGAGGTTGAAGCTTTCTTT.

The V gene is TRBV5-1, the J gene TRBJ2-5; TRBD2 matches at 7 bases. The CDR3 consists of 17 residues. Germline CDR1 is SGHRS and CDR2 is YFSETQ. With V trimmed by 0 bases and J by 1 base, 9 bases remained unmatched. DNA of the CDR3: TGCGCCAGCAGCTTGGGGTTCGAGCGGGGTGGCCAAGAGACCCAGTACTTC. The encoded protein is CASSLGFERGGQETQYF.

The J gene is TRBJ2-1, the V gene TRBV7-9, with D perhaps TRBD2 (5 bases). The ends were cut back, 3 bases at V and 8 bases at J, with 8 bases in the middle. Germline V gene data show CDR1 as SEHNR and CDR2 as FQNEAQ (reference sequence). CDR3 size: 12 residues. The DNA of the CDR3 is TGTGCCAGCAGCTTTCTGAGGGATGAGCAGTTCTTC. It is translated as CASSFLRDEQFF.

Points on this clone: Other DNA sequences in the sample encode the same CDR3. The chain carries TRBV6-5 and TRBJ1-1; D is undetermined. CDR1 is MNHEY and CDR2 is SVGAGI in the germline V gene. V lost 6 bases to trimming and J lost 6 bases, with 14 bases between them. This CDR3 region has 13 residues. CDR3 sequence: CASSPGQVAEAFF. The CDR3, as DNA: TGTGCCAGCAGCCCCGGGCAGGTTGCTGAAGCTTTCTTT.

The V and J genes are TRBV27 and TRBJ2-3; no clear D gene. Germline CDR1 MNHEY, CDR2 SMNVEV (reference sequence). Trimming shortened V by 4 bases and J by 2 bases, and 10 bases separated the two germline ends. This CDR3 comprises 14 residues. DNA of the CDR3: TGTGCCAGCAGTTCTAGAGACAACACAGATACGCAGTATTTT. It translates to CASSSRDNTDTQYF.

J is TRBJ1-1 and V is TRBV4-3; 8 bases fit TRBD1. The CDR3 totals 15 residues. Trimming removed 2 bases from V and 4 bases from J; junction bases left unmatched: 6. Per the germline V gene, CDR1 is LGHNA and CDR2 is YSLEER. CDR3 bases: TGCGCCAGCAGCCAACAGGGGGCTATGGTCACTGAAGCTTTCTTT. Amino acid sequence: CASSQQGAMVTEAFF.

The chain has TRBV5-1 and TRBJ1-2, with D tentatively TRBD1 (6 bases). V was cut by 4 bases and J by 4 bases, with 8 bases left in between. CDR1 SGHRS and CDR2 YFSETQ come from the germline V gene. There are 12 residues in the CDR3. The CDR3 loop is CASSKDSYGYTF. In DNA, the CDR3 is TGCGCCAGCAGCAAGGACAGCTATGGCTACACCTTC.